This TCR beta chain is from a study of PD-L1 blockade in urothelial cancer. Repertoires were generated with immunoSEQ multiplex PCR, while TCRdb's copy carries only in-frame clones and drops some. This sample has approximately 90,000 clones, with around 87% found just once. As to time point: pretreatment peripheral blood. The germline gives CDR1 MGHDK, CDR2 SYGVNS. The CDR3 totals 15 residues. V lost 1 base to trimming and J lost 0 bases, with 4 bases between them. The sequence derives from a man aged 55-75 years with urothelial cancer. Sequences were derived from PBMCs, sampled around atezolizumab (anti-PD-L1) treatment. V gene TRBV25-1 combines with J gene TRBJ2-6; D unclear. DNA for the CDR3: TGTGCCAGCAGTGAATTGTACTCTGGGGCCAACGTCCTGACTTTC. It yields the protein CASSELYSGANVLTF.